Below, 21 T cell receptor beta chains from the same sample are listed, as sequenced in a study of T cells in Graves' hyperthyroidism and ophthalmopathy. The CDR3 regions of TCR beta were amplified from RNA transcripts. During a first-round RT-PCR of the TCR CDR3, the HTBI primer set was used. Via MiXCR, TCRdb re-called the multiplex PCR reads, giving one row per CDR3 protein. The profile shows 450,000 to 650,000 distinct CDR3 sequences, about 14% of them singletons. Source material: blood. These receptors all come from a woman under 30 with Graves' ophthalmopathy.

This clonotype occurred many times. The chain joins TRBV6-2 or TRBV6-3 to TRBJ2-7; D is unclear. Germline-derived CDR1 and CDR2 are MNHEY and SVGEGT. Trimming cost V 5 bases and J 3 bases, with 11 bases left between them. The CDR3 consists of 13 residues. The DNA of the CDR3 is TGTGCCAGCAGTGACCGGGTTCGCTACGAGCAGTACTTC. Protein sequence: CASSDRVRYEQYF.

This clonotype was counted ten times or more. The chain uses TRBV6-1 and TRBJ2-7; 9 bases map to TRBD1. The germline V gene has CDR1 MNHNS and CDR2 SASEGT. The ends lost 6 bases at V and 3 bases at J; junction bases unmatched: 6. CDR3 size: 14 residues. CDR3 nucleotides: TGTGCCAGCAGAACCACGGACAGGGGCTACGAGCAGTACTTC. Translating it yields CASRTTDRGYEQYF.

The V call is TRBV6-6, the J call TRBJ2-7; TRBD2 matches 14 bases. CDR1 MNHNY and CDR2 SVGAGI come from the germline V gene (reference sequence). The V segment lost 0 bases and the J segment 4 bases; nucleotides outside the gene matches: 5. There are 17 residues in the CDR3. CDR3 sequence: CASSYSGTSGSRYEQYF. The CDR3 DNA is TGTGCCAGCAGTTACTCCGGGACTAGCGGGAGTAGGTACGAGCAGTACTTC.

This clonotype was seen at least ten times. This chain connects TRBV9 to TRBJ1-3; D is unresolved. V gave up 0 bases and J gave up 0 bases, with 7 bases separating them. Germline assignment: CDR1 SGDLS and CDR2 YYNGEE. This CDR3 comprises 15 residues. Here the CDR3 DNA reads TGTGCCAGCAGCGTAGGCCCTATCTCTGGAAACACCATATATTTT. Amino acid sequence: CASSVGPISGNTIYF.

Only a few counts were recorded for this clonotype. The chain has TRBV10-3 and TRBJ2-5; 8 bases align to TRBD2. Germline-derived CDR1 and CDR2 are ENHRY and SYGVKD. This CDR3 spans 14 amino acids. The J segment lost 1 base and the V segment lost 10 bases, leaving 8 bases of the junction unmatched. The CDR3 sequence: CATSSGGSQETQYF. As DNA, the CDR3 is TGTGCCACCTCCTCGGGGGGGTCCCAAGAGACCCAGTACTTC.

This clonotype was found many times. The chain couples TRBV29-1 to TRBJ2-7; 11 bases match TRBD1. The CDR3 has 13 amino acids. V was clipped by 4 bases and J by 2 bases; unmatched bases: 1. Germline V CDR1 and CDR2: SQVTM, ANQGSEA. The DNA of the CDR3 is TGCAGCGTTGGGACAGGGGGCCCCTACGAGCAGTACTTC. Residues: CSVGTGGPYEQYF.

Only a few counts were recorded for this clonotype. The CDR3 here is CASSYDGQGIPYEQYF. CDR3 nucleotide sequence: TGTGCCAGCAGTTACGATGGACAGGGAATCCCCTACGAGCAGTACTTC. The chain links TRBV27 to TRBJ2-7; 8 bases align to TRBD1. The junction had 10 bases not matched to a gene; V was cut back by 4 bases and J by 2 bases. The CDR3 contains 16 residues. Per the germline V gene, CDR1 is MNHEY and CDR2 is SMNVEV (reference sequence).

There are a few counts of this clonotype. The chain joins TRBV20-1 to TRBJ2-7; 11 nucleotides line up with TRBD1. V dropped 7 bases and J dropped 5; count of bases not matched to a gene: 7. The CDR3 consists of 13 residues. Germline V gene data show CDR1 as DFQATT and CDR2 as SNEGSKA (reference sequence). DNA for the CDR3: TGCAGTGTGGCGGGACAGGGGGTTAACGAGCAGTACTTC. Translation gives CSVAGQGVNEQYF.

The chain links TRBV9 to TRBJ2-7; the D call may be TRBD1 or TRBD2 (5 bases each). V was pared by 4 bases and J by 4 bases, with 18 bases between. Germline V gene data show CDR1 as SGDLS and CDR2 as YYNGEE. The CDR3 is 15 residues long. CDR3: CASSSGRIADYEQYF. Written as DNA, the CDR3 is TGTGCCAGCAGCTCAGGGAGAATAGCTGATTACGAGCAGTACTTC.

CDR3 sequence (DNA): TGTGCCATCACCGATTCCCGGGGCATGAACACCGGGGAGCTGTTTTTT. It codes for CAITDSRGMNTGELFF. The chain recombines TRBV10-3 with TRBJ2-2; D may be TRBD1 or TRBD2 (5 bases each). This CDR3 spans 16 amino acids. Germline CDR1 is ENHRY and CDR2 is SYGVKD. The ends were cut back, 7 bases at V and 1 base at J, with 16 bases in the middle.

This clonotype was seen at least ten times. The chain is built from TRBV3-1 and TRBJ2-7, with TRBD2 matching 10 bases. The CDR3 has 15 residues. Trimming cost V 0 bases and J 6 bases; bases outside gene matches: 5. Germline V gene lookup returns CDR1 LGHDT and CDR2 YNNKEL (reference sequence). The CDR3 region is CASSQDVAGGGEQYF. The CDR3, as DNA: TGTGCCAGCAGCCAAGACGTAGCGGGAGGTGGCGAGCAGTACTTC.

The table lists this clonotype with many counts. This chain uses TRBV20-1 with TRBJ2-5; TRBD1 matches at 9 bases. The CDR3 has 14 residues. V shed 3 bases and J 1 base; nucleotides not matched to a gene: 3. CDR1 DFQATT and CDR2 SNEGSKA come from the germline V gene (reference sequence). CDR3 loop: CSASWDRVQETQYF. The CDR3 DNA is TGCAGTGCTAGCTGGGACAGGGTCCAAGAGACCCAGTACTTC.

Note on this clonotype: This could be a read error, since a much larger clone is one nucleotide away. The chain recombines TRBV20-1 with TRBJ2-5, with TRBD2 identical over 8 bases. With V trimmed by 3 bases and J by 7 bases, 10 bases remained unmatched. This CDR3 spans 14 amino acids. Germline V gene lookup returns CDR1 DFQATT and CDR2 SNEGSKA (reference sequence). Here the CDR3 reads CSARTFAGGGTQYF. The CDR3, as DNA: TGCAGTGCTAGGACTTTTGCGGGAGGCGGGACCCAGTACTTC.

This clonotype was counted ten times or more. The chain links TRBV27 to TRBJ2-1; 8 bases map to TRBD2. This CDR3 is built from 16 residues. V was clipped by 0 bases and J by 1 base; unmatched bases: 2. Germline-derived CDR1 and CDR2 are MNHEY and SMNVEV (reference sequence). CDR3: CASSLSVAGSYNEQFF. The CDR3, as DNA: TGTGCCAGCAGTTTATCGGTAGCGGGGTCCTACAATGAGCAGTTCTTC.

This clonotype was seen repeatedly, ten times or more. The chain has TRBV10-3 and TRBJ2-7; TRBD1 or TRBD2 may be the D gene (6 bases each). The CDR3 consists of 14 residues. The germline V gene has CDR1 ENHRY and CDR2 SYGVKD. Trimming left V 9 bases short and J 2 bases short, with 17 bases between. CDR3 in amino acids: CAISGGSDPYEQYF. DNA of the CDR3: TGTGCCATTTCCGGGGGCTCGGATCCCTACGAGCAGTACTTC.

This clonotype was picked up a small number of times. V is TRBV6-1 and J is TRBJ1-2; 9 nucleotides agree with TRBD1. After removal of 7 bases from V and 8 bases from J, the junction contained 8 bases not matched to a gene. CDR3 size: 13 residues. The V gene's germline CDR1 is MNHNS and CDR2 SASEGT. This CDR3 reads CASNMGQGRGYTF. The CDR3 DNA is TGTGCCAGCAATATGGGACAGGGACGGGGCTACACCTTC.

This clonotype has more than one count but fewer than ten. The chain links TRBV11-3 to TRBJ2-7, with D hard to call. This CDR3 has 15 amino acids. Looked up from germline, CDR1 is SGHNT and CDR2 is YENEEA. Between the trimmed V and J ends, which lost 8 bases and 5 bases, there was a span of 22 bases. The CDR3 DNA is TGTGCCAGCTCCCCTAAAAGCCCGCGGACCCACGAGCAGTACTTC. Its protein product is CASSPKSPRTHEQYF.

In this sample, this clonotype turned up many times. The gene calls are TRBV6-5 and TRBJ2-7; D possibly corresponds to TRBD2 (5 bases). The germline V gene encodes CDR1 MNHEY and CDR2 SVGAGI. V was pared by 2 bases and J by 5 bases, with 10 bases between. The CDR3 has 13 residues. Here the CDR3 DNA reads TGTGCCAGCAGTTACACCCCCGGGGACGAGCAGTACTTC. Its translation is CASSYTPGDEQYF.

The chain employs TRBV11-3 and TRBJ1-1, with D possibly TRBD1 on 6 matching bases. This CDR3 spans 15 amino acids. V was trimmed by 7 bases and J by 9 bases, leaving 24 bases between them. Germline CDR1 reads SGHNT; CDR2 reads YENEEA. The chain's CDR3 is CASTTNGGGPAKAFF. The CDR3 DNA reads TGTGCCAGCACCACTAATGGGGGGGGGCCGGCGAAAGCTTTCTTT. Full variable domain (outside the CDR3, taken from reference TRBV11-3 and TRBJ1-1): EAGVVQSPRYKIIEKKQPVAFWCNPISGHNTLYWYLQNLGQGPELLIRYENEEAVDDSQLPKDRFSAERLKGVDSTLKIQPAELGDSAVYLCASTTNGGGPAKAFFGQGTRLTVV.

The table lists this clonotype with many counts. This rearrangement joins TRBV30 to TRBJ2-2; maybe TRBD2 (5 bases). The V end was cut by 2 bases, the J end by 8 bases, with 9 bases between. CDR3 length equals 12 residues. The germline V gene encodes CDR1 GTSNPN and CDR2 SVGIG (reference sequence). CDR3 in DNA: TGTGCCTGGAGTCGGGGAGAGGGGGAGCTGTTTTTT. Protein product: CAWSRGEGELFF.

This clonotype has ten or more counts. The rearrangement links TRBV30 to TRBJ2-7; perhaps TRBD2 as D (6 bases). Trimming pared 1 base from V and 6 bases from J, leaving 13 bases between. The CDR3 is 13 amino acids. Germline V gene lookup returns CDR1 GTSNPN and CDR2 SVGIG (reference sequence). CDR3 residues: CAWSGGVLGEQYF. CDR3 nucleotide sequence: TGTGCCTGGAGTGGGGGGGTTTTAGGCGAGCAGTACTTC.